Listed below are T cell receptor beta chains from one sample, sequenced in a study of Graves' ophthalmopathy and Graves' hyperthyroidism. TCRdb passed the multiplex PCR reads through MiXCR, listing each CDR3 protein once. The sample has about 150,000 distinct CDR3 sequences, less than 45% seen once. Sequencing was performed on peripheral blood. Receptors originate from a woman aged 40 to 50 with Graves' ophthalmopathy. Both conserved end residues are trimmed from each CDR3. Fields, in order: V gene, D gene, CDR3 length, J gene, CDR3 protein. The D gene is left open where the match is weak.

V gene: TRBV7-3; D gene: -; CDR3 length: 13; J gene: TRBJ1-1; CDR3 protein: ASSLSGGMNTEAF
V gene: TRBV6-5; D gene: -; CDR3 length: 16; J gene: TRBJ1-6; CDR3 protein: ASSLRFRAASNNSPLH
V gene: TRBV6-2/TRBV6-3; D gene: -; CDR3 length: 11; J gene: TRBJ2-7; CDR3 protein: ASSTGTIYEQY
V gene: TRBV7-9; D gene: -; CDR3 length: 13; J gene: TRBJ2-7; CDR3 protein: ASSHTRGPVMEQY
V gene: TRBV6-1; D gene: -; CDR3 length: 12; J gene: TRBJ2-7; CDR3 protein: ASSETGGTYEQY
V gene: TRBV12-3/TRBV12-4; D gene: -; CDR3 length: 13; J gene: TRBJ1-1; CDR3 protein: ASSFRQPGNTEAF
V gene: TRBV12-3/TRBV12-4; D gene: -; CDR3 length: 11; J gene: TRBJ2-5; CDR3 protein: ASTSDQQETQY
V gene: TRBV4-3; D gene: TRBD2; CDR3 length: 16; J gene: TRBJ2-1; CDR3 protein: ASSQDRASLAGTHEQF
V gene: TRBV30; D gene: TRBD1; CDR3 length: 10; J gene: TRBJ1-2; CDR3 protein: AWSSTGEGYT
V gene: TRBV10-3; D gene: -; CDR3 length: 13; J gene: TRBJ2-5; CDR3 protein: AISESDSPQETQY
V gene: TRBV2; D gene: -; CDR3 length: 12; J gene: TRBJ2-4; CDR3 protein: ASSADSEKNIQY
V gene: TRBV7-6; D gene: -; CDR3 length: 14; J gene: TRBJ2-2; CDR3 protein: ASSLSLTPNTGELF
V gene: TRBV20-1; D gene: -; CDR3 length: 11; J gene: TRBJ2-5; CDR3 protein: SARRGGEETQY
V gene: TRBV6-1; D gene: -; CDR3 length: 10; J gene: TRBJ2-5; CDR3 protein: ASSVLDTAGY
V gene: TRBV6-1; D gene: -; CDR3 length: 12; J gene: TRBJ2-2; CDR3 protein: ASSQGRAVGELF
V gene: TRBV12-3/TRBV12-4; D gene: TRBD2; CDR3 length: 14; J gene: TRBJ2-7; CDR3 protein: ASSSGTRWGSYEQY
V gene: TRBV2; D gene: -; CDR3 length: 12; J gene: TRBJ2-2; CDR3 protein: ASRMGEASGELF
V gene: TRBV5-1; D gene: TRBD1; CDR3 length: 15; J gene: TRBJ2-6; CDR3 protein: ASSFRQGSSGANVLT
V gene: TRBV2; D gene: -; CDR3 length: 9; J gene: TRBJ2-7; CDR3 protein: ASRQTYEQY
V gene: TRBV20-1; D gene: -; CDR3 length: 12; J gene: TRBJ2-5; CDR3 protein: SATGRGAEETQY
V gene: TRBV10-3; D gene: TRBD2; CDR3 length: 11; J gene: TRBJ2-7; CDR3 protein: AIRLASAYEQY
V gene: TRBV14; D gene: -; CDR3 length: 12; J gene: TRBJ1-5; CDR3 protein: ASSPSYFNQPQH
V gene: TRBV6-1; D gene: TRBD2; CDR3 length: 13; J gene: TRBJ2-7; CDR3 protein: ASRTSGGVSYEQY
V gene: TRBV6-2/TRBV6-3; D gene: TRBD1; CDR3 length: 11; J gene: TRBJ1-2; CDR3 protein: ASTRQGGYGYT
V gene: TRBV27; D gene: -; CDR3 length: 13; J gene: TRBJ2-5; CDR3 protein: ASSLSSTVVETQY
V gene: TRBV7-2; D gene: -; CDR3 length: 12; J gene: TRBJ2-5; CDR3 protein: ASSFIRAWETQY
V gene: TRBV6-1; D gene: -; CDR3 length: 11; J gene: TRBJ1-1; CDR3 protein: ASGVDRNTEAF
V gene: TRBV6-5; D gene: TRBD2; CDR3 length: 12; J gene: TRBJ2-3; CDR3 protein: ASVRGGSTDTQY
V gene: TRBV7-2; D gene: -; CDR3 length: 14; J gene: TRBJ1-5; CDR3 protein: ASSLGWGASNQPQH
V gene: TRBV2; D gene: -; CDR3 length: 9; J gene: TRBJ2-5; CDR3 protein: ASSALETQY
V gene: TRBV6-1; D gene: -; CDR3 length: 12; J gene: TRBJ2-7; CDR3 protein: ASSEALALYEQY
V gene: TRBV12-3/TRBV12-4; D gene: -; CDR3 length: 13; J gene: TRBJ2-5; CDR3 protein: ASSLKGPGAQTQY
V gene: TRBV30; D gene: TRBD1; CDR3 length: 12; J gene: TRBJ2-5; CDR3 protein: AWGQGTGSETQY
V gene: TRBV6-5; D gene: TRBD1; CDR3 length: 14; J gene: TRBJ2-5; CDR3 protein: ASSYGMTGVQETQY
V gene: TRBV6-5; D gene: TRBD1; CDR3 length: 10; J gene: TRBJ1-2; CDR3 protein: ASRGTGGGYT
V gene: TRBV7-8; D gene: -; CDR3 length: 13; J gene: TRBJ1-2; CDR3 protein: ASSLLRVPSYGYT
V gene: TRBV11-2; D gene: -; CDR3 length: 11; J gene: TRBJ2-5; CDR3 protein: ASSTPIRETQY
V gene: TRBV3-1; D gene: -; CDR3 length: 17; J gene: TRBJ1-1; CDR3 protein: ASSQDRGGTGLANTEAF
V gene: TRBV12-3/TRBV12-4; D gene: -; CDR3 length: 12; J gene: TRBJ1-1; CDR3 protein: ASSPLRGATEAF
V gene: TRBV6-2/TRBV6-3; D gene: TRBD1; CDR3 length: 16; J gene: TRBJ1-2; CDR3 protein: ASSPLERTGAFSYGYT
V gene: TRBV12-3/TRBV12-4; D gene: -; CDR3 length: 11; J gene: TRBJ1-1; CDR3 protein: ASSLGQGLEAF
V gene: TRBV18; D gene: -; CDR3 length: 14; J gene: TRBJ1-5; CDR3 protein: ASSPLSSHSNQPQH
V gene: TRBV7-2; D gene: -; CDR3 length: 13; J gene: TRBJ1-1; CDR3 protein: ASSLSGLAGREAF
V gene: TRBV6-2/TRBV6-3; D gene: -; CDR3 length: 11; J gene: TRBJ2-7; CDR3 protein: ASSYPGTYEQY
V gene: TRBV4-1; D gene: -; CDR3 length: 12; J gene: TRBJ2-2; CDR3 protein: ASRLEDRPGELF
V gene: TRBV11-2; D gene: TRBD1; CDR3 length: 14; J gene: TRBJ1-1; CDR3 protein: ASSETGGIGDTEAF
V gene: TRBV6-1; D gene: -; CDR3 length: 12; J gene: TRBJ1-1; CDR3 protein: ASSEIQGNTEAF
V gene: TRBV12-3/TRBV12-4; D gene: -; CDR3 length: 11; J gene: TRBJ1-2; CDR3 protein: ASSKRQDYGYT
V gene: TRBV29-1; D gene: TRBD1; CDR3 length: 11; J gene: TRBJ1-1; CDR3 protein: SGRDRRNTEAF
V gene: TRBV7-9; D gene: -; CDR3 length: 13; J gene: TRBJ1-5; CDR3 protein: ASSLGEGNNQPQH